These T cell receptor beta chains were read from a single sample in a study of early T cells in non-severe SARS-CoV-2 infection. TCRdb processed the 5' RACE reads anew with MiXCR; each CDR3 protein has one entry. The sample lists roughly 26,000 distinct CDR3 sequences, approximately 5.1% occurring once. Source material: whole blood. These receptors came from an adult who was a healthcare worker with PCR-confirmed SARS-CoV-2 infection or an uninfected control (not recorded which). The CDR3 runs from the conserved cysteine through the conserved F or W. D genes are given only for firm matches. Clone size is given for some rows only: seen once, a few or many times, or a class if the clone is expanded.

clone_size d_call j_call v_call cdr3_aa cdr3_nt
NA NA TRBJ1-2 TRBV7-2 CASSPLQDRGYTF TGTGCCAGCAGCCCCTTACAGGATCGGGGCTACACCTTC
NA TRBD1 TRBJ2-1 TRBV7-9 CASSHRDRGRNEQFF TGTGCCAGCAGTCACCGGGACAGGGGGCGCAATGAGCAGTTCTTC
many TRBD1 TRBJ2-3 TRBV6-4 CASSDFGQGIDTQYF TGTGCCAGCAGTGACTTTGGACAGGGGATAGATACGCAGTATTTT
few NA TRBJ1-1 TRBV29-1 CSVEMGQGEAFF TGCAGCGTTGAGATGGGTCAGGGGGAAGCTTTCTTT
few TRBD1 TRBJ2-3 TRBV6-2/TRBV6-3 CASSSDREEDTQYF TGTGCCAGCAGTTCGGACAGGGAGGAGGATACGCAGTATTTT
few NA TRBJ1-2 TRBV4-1 CASSQDLPGGSGYTF TGCGCCAGCAGCCAAGATCTTCCGGGGGGCAGTGGCTACACCTTC
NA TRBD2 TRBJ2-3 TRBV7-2 CASSLVSGGGTDTQYF TGTGCCAGCAGCTTAGTTAGCGGGGGGGGCACAGATACGCAGTATTTT
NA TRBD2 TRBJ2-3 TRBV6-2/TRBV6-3 CASRTAGGPDTQYF TGTGCCAGCAGAACCGCGGGGGGGCCAGATACGCAGTATTTT
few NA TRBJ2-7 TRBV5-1 CASSIGTARSYEQYF TGCGCCAGCAGCATCGGGACCGCACGGTCCTACGAGCAGTACTTC
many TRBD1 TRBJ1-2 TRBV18 CASSPSGQGIYGYTF TGTGCCAGCTCACCCTCGGGACAGGGGATCTATGGCTACACCTTC
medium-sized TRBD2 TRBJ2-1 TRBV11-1 CASSSRTSGASSSYNEQFF TGTGCCAGCAGCTCCAGGACTAGCGGGGCCTCCAGCTCCTACAATGAGCAGTTCTTC
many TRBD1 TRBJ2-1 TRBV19 CASSPTGRAYNEQFF TGTGCCAGTAGCCCGACAGGGAGAGCCTACAATGAGCAGTTCTTC
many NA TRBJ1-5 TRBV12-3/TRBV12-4 CASSPATPNNQPQHF TGTGCCAGCAGTCCGGCCACTCCAAACAATCAGCCCCAGCATTTT
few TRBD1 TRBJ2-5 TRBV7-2 CASSSRGQPYQETQYF TGTGCCAGCAGCTCCAGGGGACAGCCGTACCAAGAGACCCAGTACTTC
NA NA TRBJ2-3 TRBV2 CASTDRQITQYF TGTGCCAGCACCGATCGACAGATTACGCAGTATTTT
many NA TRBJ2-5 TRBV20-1 CSAREWASGETQYF TGCAGTGCTAGAGAGTGGGCTAGTGGGGAGACCCAGTACTTC
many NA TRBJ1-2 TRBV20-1 CSARDGGGLFGYTF TGCAGTGCTAGAGATGGAGGGGGGTTATTTGGCTACACCTTC
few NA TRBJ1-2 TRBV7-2 CASSSHGEDYGYTF TGTGCCAGCAGCTCACATGGGGAGGACTATGGCTACACCTTC
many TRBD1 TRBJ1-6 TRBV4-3 CASSQDTGRGDRSPLHF TGCGCCAGCAGCCAAGATACTGGCAGGGGGGATCGGTCACCCCTCCACTTT
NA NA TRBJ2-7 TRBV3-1 CASSQVSYYEQYF TGTGCCAGCAGCCAAGTTTCCTACTACGAGCAGTACTTC
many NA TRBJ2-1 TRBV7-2 CASSLVRYEQFF TGTGCCAGCAGCTTAGTGAGGTATGAGCAGTTCTTC
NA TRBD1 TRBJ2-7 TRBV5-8 CASSFVQGDRYEQYF TGTGCCAGCAGCTTCGTACAGGGGGATAGGTACGAGCAGTACTTC
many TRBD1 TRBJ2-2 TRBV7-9 CASSKGQVGANTGELFF TGTGCCAGCAGCAAGGGACAGGTGGGCGCGAACACCGGGGAGCTGTTTTTT
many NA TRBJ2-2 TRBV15 CATSKYRENTGELFF TGTGCCACCAGCAAATACAGGGAGAACACCGGGGAGCTGTTTTTT
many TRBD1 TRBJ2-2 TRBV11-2 CASSRRRGGLTGELFF TGTGCCAGCAGCCGCCGGAGAGGGGGCCTAACCGGGGAGCTGTTTTTT
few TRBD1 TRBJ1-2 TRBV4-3 CASSQVRQGNYGYTF TGCGCCAGCAGCCAAGTCCGACAGGGGAACTATGGCTACACCTTC
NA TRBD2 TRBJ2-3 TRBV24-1 CATRSGGAAGDTQYF TGTGCCACCAGGAGCGGGGGGGCCGCAGGAGATACGCAGTATTTT
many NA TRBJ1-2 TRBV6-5 CASSYSISNYGYTF TGTGCCAGCAGTTACTCGATCAGCAACTATGGCTACACCTTC
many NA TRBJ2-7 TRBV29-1 CSVDTGNSYEQYF TGCAGCGTTGATACAGGGAACTCCTACGAGCAGTACTTC
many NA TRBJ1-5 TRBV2 CASISGQGGNQPQHF TGTGCCAGCATTTCGGGGCAGGGTGGCAATCAGCCCCAGCATTTT
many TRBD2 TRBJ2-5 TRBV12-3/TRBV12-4 CASSPNSGGPRETQYF TGTGCCAGCAGTCCAAATAGCGGGGGCCCGAGAGAGACCCAGTACTTC